A single T cell receptor (beta chain) is shown here with its context. Its antigen is still unknown. No clone much larger than this one lies a single base away; base qualities are absent. This sample stems from a study of T cell responses to AZD1222 COVID-19 vaccine (dated by TCRdb to 2020 to 2023). Notes on the research overall: Because spike-specific TCR depth and breadth did not differ between the two schedules, AZD1222 recipients who got a second dose at roughly 4 weeks were pooled with those who got a second dose at roughly 12 weeks. TCR sequencing covered 233 trial participants: 200 to 220 given two doses of AZD1222 and 26 given two doses of MenACWY control vaccine. Enrollment into the trials was organized by age into subgroups of 18-55, 56-69 and 70-plus years, and those subgroups contained 148, 28 and 57 TCR-sequenced participants, respectively.

As encoded in the germline V gene, CDR1 is SGHRS while CDR2 is YFSETQ. Reading from cysteine to phenylalanine, the CDR3 counts 16 amino acids. The retained sequence is limited to the CDR3, 48 bases, with the frame set at the first base. Relative to germline, V is missing 4 bases and J is missing 6 bases, with 10 bases of the junction outside any gene match. The sample's time point, from its label and the paper: baseline before first vaccination. Samples from vaccinated people were obtained from the UK trials COV001 and COV002, which included a single-blind randomized controlled phase 2/3 trial of AZD1222 (ChAdOx1 nCoV-19) in healthy adults. For TCRbeta chain sequencing, PBMC samples were collected from trial participants at day 0 and at day 28 after the second dose. The CDR3 regions of human TCRbeta chains were subjected to immunosequencing. As for the authors' bioinformatics: Repertoire TCRs were checked for matches against a reference library of SARS-CoV-2-specific TCRs that had been generated using the MIRA antigen-specificity platform. Breadth meant the fraction of unique TCRs that were SARS-CoV-2-associated, whereas depth meant the fraction of total T cells that were SARS-CoV-2-associated. Using the MIRA data, each spike-specific TCR was mapped to the spike region that the TCR reacts to and placed in a CD4 or CD8 class. Log10-transformed breadth and depth values were compared by one-way ANOVA with Sidak's multiple comparisons tests. Sourced from immuneACCESS, this table was stored by TCRdb with only in-frame sequences that have V and J called. A share of the clones is absent; for the studies checked, an unresolved V gene accounts for under half, and the remainder has no known explanation. That table gives V, J and clone size, and the DNA gave D and trimming. Present in this sample are about 120,000 clones, roughly 88% of which were seen just once. The top ten constitute about 5% of the sample.

The full study reports these points: Reportedly, almost half of the unique spike-specific TCRs recognized epitopes lying outside the regions that are mutated in the B.1.351 and B.1.1.7 variants. No day 14 peak-response samples were available, so repertoires were characterized only after the peak T cell response. Conclusions about previously exposed vaccinees are limited, since just five to seven AZD1222 recipients were seropositive for SARS-CoV-2 at baseline. In the small 56-69-year group, the increase in depth fell short of significance, most likely because of low power. After two AZD1222 doses, both the breadth and the depth of spike-specific TCRs were significantly higher than at day 0 and than in MenACWY recipients. Participants were mostly white British and included more females than males, and it was suggested by the authors that clonal diversity may have been underestimated. Vaccine-associated CD4 TCRs spanned the whole spike protein, with dominant responses in regions 160-218 and 743-854.

The specimen was peripheral blood, collected on day 0 of AZD1222 vaccination. The sequence is built from TRBV5-1 and TRBJ2-2; TRBD2 lines up with 9 middle nucleotides. The TCR was taken from an adult in good health. The DNA sequence is TGCGCCAGCAGCCTCGTAGCGGGAGTAGCTTCCGGGGAGCTGTTTTTT. Its protein is CASSLVAGVASGELFF. The full variable domain, completed from the reference TRBV5-1 and TRBJ2-2 proteins outside the CDR3, reads KAGVTQTPRYLIKTRGQQVTLSCSPISGHRSVSWYQQTPGQGLQFLFEYFSETQRNKGNFPGRFSGRQFSNSRSEMNVSTLELGDSALYLCASSLVAGVASGELFFGEGSRLTVL.